These 19 T cell receptor beta chains were sequenced from one sample in a study of read filtering for tumor transcriptome and immune sequencing. The library was built from about 400 ng RNA with molecular barcoded adaptors for alpha/delta and beta/gamma chains. TCRdb recomputed calls from the reads with MiXCR, one row per CDR3 protein. The table records 45,000 to 50,000 distinct CDR3 sequences, approximately 12% of them present only once. The sequenced sample was a population of CD138-negative cells sorted from bone marrow. These receptors were obtained from a donor aged 40 or older with multiple myeloma.

Worth noting for this clonotype: Because the CDR3 is missing its conserved closing phenylalanine or tryptophan, this is likely a read error. The V and J genes are TRBV4-2 and TRBJ2-2; 9 bases align to TRBD2. The germline CDR1 and CDR2 sequences are LGHNA and YNFKEQ. V shed 5 bases, J shed 5 bases, and the junction held 6 bases outside the gene matches. There are 15 residues in the CDR3. CDR3: CASSYSGSRTGELFP. CDR3 sequence (DNA): TGTGCCAGCAGCTATAGCGGGAGTCGAACCGGGGAGCTGTTTCCT.

This clonotype was counted only a few times. The gene calls are TRBV18 and TRBJ1-1, with D possibly matching TRBD1 (6 bases). Per the germline V gene, CDR1 is KGHSH and CDR2 is LQKENI. This CDR3 comprises 14 residues. V lost 2 bases, J lost 3 bases, and 10 bases lay in between. The CDR3 DNA is TGTGCCAGCTCACCAGGACAGAGATACACTGAAGCTTTCTTT. Its translation: CASSPGQRYTEAFF.

J is TRBJ2-3 and V is TRBV2; 11 nucleotides align to TRBD2. Germline V gene data show CDR1 as SNHLY and CDR2 as FYNNEI. The CDR3 runs 15 residues. V lost 4 bases and J lost 2; bases outside the gene matches: 2. CDR3 bases: TGTGCCAGCAGTGGACTAGCGGGGAACACAGATACGCAGTATTTT. Protein sequence: CASSGLAGNTDTQYF.

This clonotype has a count of ten or more. The chain has TRBV7-8 and TRBJ2-2, with no clear D. Germline V lookup: CDR1 SGHVS, CDR2 FQNEAQ. V was shortened by 2 bases and J by 5 bases, with 12 bases between the two germline ends. This CDR3 has 15 amino acids. The CDR3 here is CASSLLLSGTGELFF. Here the CDR3 DNA reads TGTGCCAGCAGCTTACTCCTAAGTGGGACCGGGGAGCTGTTTTTT.

Concerning this clonotype itself: One end of the junction fails to match germline, which may point to a read error. The chain combines TRBV25-1 with TRBJ2-1, with a tentative D call TRBD1 (6 bases). The CDR3 sequence is 18 residues long. Germline V CDR1 and CDR2: MGHDK, SYGVNS. CDR3 region: CASSWFGPGVGAYKELFF. The CDR3 region has the DNA TGTGCCAGCAGTTGGTTTGGCCCAGGGGTTGGGGCCTACAAGGAGCTGTTCTTC.

The chain couples TRBV19 to TRBJ2-2; D is unresolved. This CDR3 region has 15 residues. CDR1 and CDR2 from the germline V gene are LNHDA and SQIVND (reference sequence). V was cut by 3 bases and J by 6 bases, with 14 bases left in between. The CDR3 reads CASSIQTVAAGELFF. In nucleotides, the CDR3 is TGTGCCAGTAGTATCCAAACGGTAGCCGCCGGGGAGCTGTTTTTT.

To note about this clonotype: The CDR3 does not close with the conserved phenylalanine or tryptophan, likely indicating a read error. This chain uses TRBV28 with TRBJ1-4, with D maybe TRBD1 (6 bases). Germline-derived CDR1 and CDR2 are MDHEN and SYDVKM. The CDR3 has 16 amino acids. CDR3 sequence: CASSVGTTTTNEKLFI. CDR3 DNA sequence: TGCGCCAGCAGTGTCGGGACAACTACAACTAATGAAAAACTGTTTATT.

This clonotype was counted many times. The chain joins TRBV30 to TRBJ2-4, with D possibly being TRBD1 (6 bases). The germline V and J ends were trimmed by 1 base and 6 bases, with 7 bases remaining between them. Germline CDR1 is GTSNPN and CDR2 is SVGIG (reference sequence). The CDR3 sequence is 12 residues long. The CDR3 here is CAWSGRGNIQYF. In nucleotides, the CDR3 is TGTGCCTGGAGTGGCAGGGGAAACATTCAGTACTTC.

The table lists this clonotype with many counts. The V call is TRBV6-6, the J call TRBJ2-3; perhaps TRBD2 as D (5 bases). The CDR3 has 13 amino acids. The V end was cut by 3 bases, the J end by 5 bases, with 9 bases between. In germline, CDR1 is MNHNY, CDR2 SVGAGI (reference sequence). The CDR3 region is CASSYLGVDTQYF. The CDR3 DNA sequence: TGTGCCAGCAGTTATTTGGGAGTAGATACGCAGTATTTT.

In its sample, this clonotype is medium-sized. The chain combines TRBV7-8 with TRBJ2-3; a weak D match, TRBD2 (5 bases). Trimming removed 1 base at V and 0 bases at J, with 11 bases between. CDR3 length: 16 residues. CDR1 and CDR2 (germline): SGHVS, FQNEAQ. CDR3 in DNA: TGTGCCAGCAGCTTAGGGGAGTCCGATAGCACAGATACGCAGTATTTT. Its protein is CASSLGESDSTDTQYF.

This clonotype was seen only a few times. Possible read error: a much larger clone is one base away. The chain is built from TRBV5-1 and TRBJ2-6; 8 nucleotides match TRBD1. This CDR3 comprises 18 residues. From germline, CDR1 is SGHRS and CDR2 YFSETQ. The CDR3 nucleotides read TGCGCCAGCAGCTTGGCCTGGACAGGGCTCTCTGGGGCCAGCGTCCTGACTTTC. This gives the protein CASSLAWTGLSGASVLTF.

By proportion, this clonotype is medium-sized (0.01 to 0.1%). V and J are TRBV20-1 and TRBJ2-1; 9 nucleotides line up with TRBD2. The CDR3 spans 18 residues. After removal of 0 bases from V and 8 bases from J, the junction contained 17 bases not matched to a gene. Looked up from germline, CDR1 is DFQATT and CDR2 is SNEGSKA (reference sequence). The CDR3 loop reads CSARDSRAGGPSGDEQFF. For the CDR3, the DNA is TGCAGTGCTAGAGATAGTAGGGCGGGAGGGCCCTCGGGGGATGAGCAGTTCTTC.

This clonotype has ten or more counts. The chain carries TRBV7-2 and TRBJ1-3; D is perhaps TRBD1 (6 bases). V was cut by 6 bases and J by 4 bases, with 13 bases left in between. Germline V gives CDR1 SGHTA, CDR2 FQGNSA. The CDR3 contains 14 residues. The CDR3 nucleotides are TGTGCCAGCAGTTTCGGGGGGCTCGGAAACACCATATATTTT. Protein sequence: CASSFGGLGNTIYF.

On this clonotype itself: Just one base apart from a much larger clone, this may be a read error. The chain uses TRBV11-1 and TRBJ2-1; possibly TRBD2 for D (5 bases). The CDR3 is 14 amino acids. V lost 7 bases and J 10 bases, leaving 20 bases between the germline ends. CDR1 and CDR2 (germline): SGHAT, FQDESV (reference sequence). The CDR3 region has the DNA TGTGCCAGCACCTTCTCTCCGCGTGGGGAGGAGCAGTTCTTC. Translating it yields CASTFSPRGEEQFF.

As regards this clonotype: A much larger clone differs from this one at a single base, so this may be a read error. The chain carries TRBV3-1 and TRBJ2-7; D gene unclear. The CDR3 runs to 15 residues. The germline V gene has CDR1 LGHDT and CDR2 YNNKEL (reference sequence). The CDR3 region has the DNA TGTGCCAGCAGCCAAAGGCCAGATGAATCCTACGGGCAGTACTTC. It translates to CASSQRPDESYGQYF.

This clonotype came up many times. The chain is built from TRBV29-1 and TRBJ2-3, with D possibly TRBD1 on 5 matching bases. The V end was cut by 0 bases, the J end by 6 bases, with 10 bases between. Germline V gene data show CDR1 as SQVTM and CDR2 as ANQGSEA. The CDR3 is 13 amino acids. CDR3 amino acids: CSVEDPGSDTQYF. The CDR3 nucleotides read TGCAGCGTTGAAGATCCAGGGTCGGATACGCAGTATTTT.

This clonotype was seen at least ten times. This chain links TRBV10-3 with TRBJ2-1; 8 bases agree with TRBD2. The V segment lost 6 bases and the J segment 2 bases; nucleotides outside the gene matches: 9. The CDR3 contains 16 residues. From germline, CDR1 is ENHRY and CDR2 SYGVKD. Written as DNA, the CDR3 is TGTGCCATCAGGGAGACTACTAGCGGAACCTACAATGAGCAGTTCTTC. Translated: CAIRETTSGTYNEQFF.

At least ten counts were recorded for this clonotype. V and J are TRBV4-2 and TRBJ1-4; unclear D gene. The CDR3 is 18 amino acids. The germline CDR1 and CDR2 sequences are LGHNA and YNFKEQ. Trimming took 0 bases from V and 0 from J, leaving 14 bases between them. CDR3 residues: CASSQDFFFAATNEKLFF. The CDR3 DNA reads as TGTGCCAGCAGCCAAGATTTCTTCTTTGCAGCAACTAATGAAAAACTGTTTTTT.

Comment on this clonotype: A much larger clone sits a single nucleotide away, making a read error possible. The CDR3 ends on some other residue instead of the conserved phenylalanine or tryptophan, so this is likely a read error. V is TRBV7-9 and J is TRBJ1-1; no clear D gene. The CDR3 totals 13 residues. CDR1 is SEHNR, CDR2 FQNEAQ, per germline (reference sequence). CDR3 loop: CASSLDGNTGAFL. DNA of the CDR3: TGTGCCAGCAGCTTAGACGGAAACACTGGAGCTTTCCTT.